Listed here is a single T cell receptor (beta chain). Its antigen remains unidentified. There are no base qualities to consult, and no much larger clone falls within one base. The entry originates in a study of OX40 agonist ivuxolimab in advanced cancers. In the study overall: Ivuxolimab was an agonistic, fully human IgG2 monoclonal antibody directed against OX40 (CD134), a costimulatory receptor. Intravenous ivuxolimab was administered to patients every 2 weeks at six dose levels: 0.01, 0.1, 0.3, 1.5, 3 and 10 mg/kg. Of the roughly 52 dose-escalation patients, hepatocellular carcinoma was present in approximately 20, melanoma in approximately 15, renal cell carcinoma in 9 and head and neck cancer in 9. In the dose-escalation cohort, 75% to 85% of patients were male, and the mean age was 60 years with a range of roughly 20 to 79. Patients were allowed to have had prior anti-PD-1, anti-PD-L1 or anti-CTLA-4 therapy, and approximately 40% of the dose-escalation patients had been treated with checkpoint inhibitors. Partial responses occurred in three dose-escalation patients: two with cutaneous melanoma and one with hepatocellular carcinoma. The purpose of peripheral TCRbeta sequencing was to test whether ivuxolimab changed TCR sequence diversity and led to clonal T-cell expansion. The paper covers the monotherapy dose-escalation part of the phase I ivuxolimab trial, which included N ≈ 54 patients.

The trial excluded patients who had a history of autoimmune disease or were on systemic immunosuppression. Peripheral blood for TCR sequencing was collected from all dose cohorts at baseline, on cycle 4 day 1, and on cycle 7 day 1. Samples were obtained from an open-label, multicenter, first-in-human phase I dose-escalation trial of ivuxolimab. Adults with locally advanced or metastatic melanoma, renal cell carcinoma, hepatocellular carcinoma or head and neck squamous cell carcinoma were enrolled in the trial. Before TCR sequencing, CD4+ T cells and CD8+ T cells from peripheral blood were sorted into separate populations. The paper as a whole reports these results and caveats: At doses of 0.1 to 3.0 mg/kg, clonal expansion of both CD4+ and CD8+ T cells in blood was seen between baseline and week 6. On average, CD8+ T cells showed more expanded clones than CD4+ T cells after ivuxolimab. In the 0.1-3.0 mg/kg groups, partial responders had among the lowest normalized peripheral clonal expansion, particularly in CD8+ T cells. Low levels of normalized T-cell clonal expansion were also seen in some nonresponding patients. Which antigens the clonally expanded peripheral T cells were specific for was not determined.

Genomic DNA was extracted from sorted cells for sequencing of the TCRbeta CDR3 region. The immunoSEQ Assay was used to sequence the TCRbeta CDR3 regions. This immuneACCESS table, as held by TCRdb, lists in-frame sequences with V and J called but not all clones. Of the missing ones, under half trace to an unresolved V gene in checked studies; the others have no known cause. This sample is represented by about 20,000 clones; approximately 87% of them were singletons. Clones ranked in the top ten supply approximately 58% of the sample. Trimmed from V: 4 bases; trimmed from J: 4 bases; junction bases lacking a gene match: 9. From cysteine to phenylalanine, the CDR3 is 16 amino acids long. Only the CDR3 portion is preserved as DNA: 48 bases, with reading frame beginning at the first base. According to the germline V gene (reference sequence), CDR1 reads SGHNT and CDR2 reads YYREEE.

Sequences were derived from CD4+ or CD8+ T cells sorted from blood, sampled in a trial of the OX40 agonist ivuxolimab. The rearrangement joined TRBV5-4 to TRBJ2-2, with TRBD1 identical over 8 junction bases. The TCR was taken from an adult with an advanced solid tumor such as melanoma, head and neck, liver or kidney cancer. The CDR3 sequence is CASSPPDRVGTGELFF. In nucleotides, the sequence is TGTGCCAGCAGCCCCCCGGACAGGGTTGGCACCGGGGAGCTGTTTTTT.